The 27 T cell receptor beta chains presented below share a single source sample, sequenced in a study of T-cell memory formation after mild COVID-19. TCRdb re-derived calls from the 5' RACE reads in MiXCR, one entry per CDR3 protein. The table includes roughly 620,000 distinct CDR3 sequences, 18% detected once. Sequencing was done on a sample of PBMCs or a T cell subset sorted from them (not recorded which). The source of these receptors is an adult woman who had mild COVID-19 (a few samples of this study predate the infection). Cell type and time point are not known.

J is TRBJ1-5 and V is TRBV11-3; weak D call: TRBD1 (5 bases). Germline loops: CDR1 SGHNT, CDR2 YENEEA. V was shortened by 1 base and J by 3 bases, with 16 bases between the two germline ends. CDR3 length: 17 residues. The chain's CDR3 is CASSLGVRGSFNQPQHF. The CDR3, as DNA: TGTGCCAGCAGCTTAGGGGTTCGGGGGTCTTTCAATCAGCCCCAGCATTTT.

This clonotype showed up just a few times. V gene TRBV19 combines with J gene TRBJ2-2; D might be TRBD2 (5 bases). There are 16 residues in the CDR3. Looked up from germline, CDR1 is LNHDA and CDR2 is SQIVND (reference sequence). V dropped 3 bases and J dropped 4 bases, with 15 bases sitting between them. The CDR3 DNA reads TGTGCCAGTAGTATTCCGCGGGTCGACGGCACCGGGGAGCTGTTTTTT. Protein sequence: CASSIPRVDGTGELFF.

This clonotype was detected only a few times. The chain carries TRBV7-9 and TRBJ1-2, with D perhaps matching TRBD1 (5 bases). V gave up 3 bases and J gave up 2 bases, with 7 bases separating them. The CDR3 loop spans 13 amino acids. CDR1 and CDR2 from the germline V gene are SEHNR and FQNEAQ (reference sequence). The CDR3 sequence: CASSFAGNYGYTF. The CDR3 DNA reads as TGTGCCAGCAGCTTTGCAGGGAACTATGGCTACACCTTC.

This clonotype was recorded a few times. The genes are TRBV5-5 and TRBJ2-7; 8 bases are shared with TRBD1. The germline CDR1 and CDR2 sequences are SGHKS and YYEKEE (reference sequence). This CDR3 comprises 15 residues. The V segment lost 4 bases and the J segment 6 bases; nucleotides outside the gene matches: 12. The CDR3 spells CASSRQDRVNREQYF. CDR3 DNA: TGTGCCAGCAGCCGCCAGGACAGGGTTAATCGCGAGCAGTACTTC.

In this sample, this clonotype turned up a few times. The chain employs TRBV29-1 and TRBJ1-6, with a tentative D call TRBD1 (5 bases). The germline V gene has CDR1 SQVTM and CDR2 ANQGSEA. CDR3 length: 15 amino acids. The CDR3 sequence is CRRGIYKTYNSPLHF. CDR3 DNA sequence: TGCCGTCGGGGGATCTACAAAACCTATAATTCACCCCTCCACTTT.

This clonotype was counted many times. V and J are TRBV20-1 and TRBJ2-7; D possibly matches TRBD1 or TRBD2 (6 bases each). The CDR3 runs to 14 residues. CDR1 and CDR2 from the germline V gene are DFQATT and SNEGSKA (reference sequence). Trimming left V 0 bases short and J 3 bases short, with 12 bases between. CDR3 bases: TGCAGTGCTAGAGAGGAGGGGGACCGCTACGAGCAGTACTTC. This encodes CSAREEGDRYEQYF.

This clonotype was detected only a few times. CDR3 loop: CASSSGPTYNEQFF. CDR3 sequence (DNA): TGTGCCAGCAGCTCGGGCCCTACCTACAATGAGCAGTTCTTC. The chain uses TRBV7-9 and TRBJ2-1; D remains ambiguous. The V end was cut by 4 bases, the J end by 2 bases, with 9 bases between. Germline V lookup: CDR1 SEHNR, CDR2 FQNEAQ (reference sequence). This CDR3 is built from 14 residues.

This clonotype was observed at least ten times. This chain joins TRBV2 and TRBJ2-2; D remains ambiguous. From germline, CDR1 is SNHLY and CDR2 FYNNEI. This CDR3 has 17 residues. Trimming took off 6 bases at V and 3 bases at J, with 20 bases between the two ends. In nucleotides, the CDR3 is TGTGCCAGCAGCAACATCCCTCTTAGTGGCCACACCGGGGAGCTGTTTTTT. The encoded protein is CASSNIPLSGHTGELFF.

CDR3 DNA: TGTGCCAGCAGCTCGACGAGCGATGAGCAGTTCTTC. Amino acid sequence: CASSSTSDEQFF. V and J are TRBV7-6 and TRBJ2-1; no clear D gene. This CDR3 region has 12 residues. V was clipped by 4 bases and J by 8 bases, with 9 bases between them. Germline-derived CDR1 and CDR2 are SGHVS and FNYEAQ.

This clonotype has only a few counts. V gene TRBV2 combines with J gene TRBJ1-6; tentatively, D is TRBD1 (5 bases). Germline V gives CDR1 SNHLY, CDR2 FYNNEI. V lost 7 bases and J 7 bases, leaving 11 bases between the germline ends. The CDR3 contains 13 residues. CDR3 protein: CASTEEGNSPLHF. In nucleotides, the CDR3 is TGTGCCAGCACCGAGGAGGGGAATTCACCCCTCCACTTT.

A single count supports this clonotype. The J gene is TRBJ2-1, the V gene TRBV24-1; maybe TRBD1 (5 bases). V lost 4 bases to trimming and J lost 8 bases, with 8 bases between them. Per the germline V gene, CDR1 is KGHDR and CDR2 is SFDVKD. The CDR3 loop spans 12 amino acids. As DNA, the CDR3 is TGTGCCACCAGTGAGCAGGGTGATGAGCAGTTCTTC. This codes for CATSEQGDEQFF.

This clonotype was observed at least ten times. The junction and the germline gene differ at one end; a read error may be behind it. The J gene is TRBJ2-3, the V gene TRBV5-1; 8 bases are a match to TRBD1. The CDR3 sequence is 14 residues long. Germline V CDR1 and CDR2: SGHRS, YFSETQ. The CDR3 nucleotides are TGTGCCAGCAGCTTAGGCCAGGGGGCCGATACGCAGTATTTT. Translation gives CASSLGQGADTQYF. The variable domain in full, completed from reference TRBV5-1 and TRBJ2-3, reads KAGVTQTPRYLIKTRGQQVTLSCSPISGHRSVSWYQQTPGQGLQFLFEYFSETQRNKGNFPGRFSGRQFSNSRSEMNVSTLELGDSALYLCASSLGQGADTQYFGPGTRLTVL.

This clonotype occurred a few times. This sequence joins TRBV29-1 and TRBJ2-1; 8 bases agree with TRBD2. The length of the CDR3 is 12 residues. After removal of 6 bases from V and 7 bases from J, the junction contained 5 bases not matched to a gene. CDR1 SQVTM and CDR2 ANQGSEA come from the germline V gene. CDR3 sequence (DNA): TGCAGCGTCCATACTAGCGGAAATGAGCAGTTCTTC. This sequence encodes CSVHTSGNEQFF.

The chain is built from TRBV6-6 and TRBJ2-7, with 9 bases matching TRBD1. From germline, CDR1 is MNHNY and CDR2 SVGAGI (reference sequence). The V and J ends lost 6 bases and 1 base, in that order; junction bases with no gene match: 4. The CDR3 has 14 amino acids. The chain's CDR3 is CASRGTGRSYEQYF. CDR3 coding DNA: TGTGCCAGCAGAGGGACAGGGAGGTCCTACGAGCAGTACTTC.

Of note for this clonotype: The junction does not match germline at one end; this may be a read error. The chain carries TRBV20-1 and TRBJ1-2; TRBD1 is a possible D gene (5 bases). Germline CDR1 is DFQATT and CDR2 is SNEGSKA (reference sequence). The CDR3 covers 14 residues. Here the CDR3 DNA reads TGCAGTGCTGAATACCGGGCCCCAGGGTATGACTACACCTTC. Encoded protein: CSAEYRAPGYDYTF.

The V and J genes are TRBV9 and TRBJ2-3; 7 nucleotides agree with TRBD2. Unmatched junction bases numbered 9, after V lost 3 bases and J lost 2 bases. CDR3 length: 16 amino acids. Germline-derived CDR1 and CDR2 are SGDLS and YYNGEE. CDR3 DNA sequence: TGTGCCAGCAGCGAAGGGGAGGGGACCTCCACAGATACGCAGTATTTT. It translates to CASSEGEGTSTDTQYF.

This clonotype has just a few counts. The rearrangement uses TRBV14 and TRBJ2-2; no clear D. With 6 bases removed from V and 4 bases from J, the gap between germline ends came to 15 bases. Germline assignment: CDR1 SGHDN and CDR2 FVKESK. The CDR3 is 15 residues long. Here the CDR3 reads CASSFDLNPTGELFF. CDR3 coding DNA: TGTGCCAGCAGTTTTGACCTCAACCCCACCGGGGAGCTGTTTTTT.

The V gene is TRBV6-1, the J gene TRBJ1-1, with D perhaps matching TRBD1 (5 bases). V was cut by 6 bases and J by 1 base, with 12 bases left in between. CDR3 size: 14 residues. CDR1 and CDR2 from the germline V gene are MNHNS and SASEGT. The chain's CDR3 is CASRKPGGNTEAFF. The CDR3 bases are TGTGCCAGCAGGAAACCCGGGGGGAACACTGAAGCTTTCTTT.

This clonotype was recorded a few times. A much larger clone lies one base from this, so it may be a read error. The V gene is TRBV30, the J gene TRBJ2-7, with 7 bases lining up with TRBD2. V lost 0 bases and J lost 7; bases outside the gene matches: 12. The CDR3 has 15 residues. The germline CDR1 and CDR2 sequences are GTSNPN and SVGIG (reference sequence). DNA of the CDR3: TGTGCCTGGAGTGTACTGGCTAGCGGACCTAGAGAGCAGTACTTC. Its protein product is CAWSVLASGPREQYF.

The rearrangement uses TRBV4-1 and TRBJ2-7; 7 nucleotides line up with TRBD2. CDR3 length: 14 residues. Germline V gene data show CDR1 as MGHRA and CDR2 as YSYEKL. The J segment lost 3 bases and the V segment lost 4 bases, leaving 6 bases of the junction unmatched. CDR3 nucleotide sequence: TGCGCCAGCAGCCCGGCGCGGGGGAACTACGAGCAGTACTTC. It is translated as CASSPARGNYEQYF.

The DNA for the CDR3 is TGTGCCAGCAGTCGACACGGGACAGGGAGGTACGAGCAGTACTTC. It codes for CASSRHGTGRYEQYF. J is TRBJ2-7 and V is TRBV27; 9 positions match TRBD1. The CDR3 totals 15 residues. The germline gives CDR1 MNHEY, CDR2 SMNVEV (reference sequence). V lost 5 bases, J lost 4 bases, and 9 bases stayed unmatched.

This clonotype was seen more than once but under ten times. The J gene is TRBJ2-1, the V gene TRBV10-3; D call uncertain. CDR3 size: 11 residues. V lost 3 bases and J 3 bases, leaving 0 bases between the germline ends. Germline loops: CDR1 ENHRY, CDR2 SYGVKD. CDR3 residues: CAISDYNEQFF. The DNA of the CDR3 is TGTGCCATCAGTGACTACAATGAGCAGTTCTTC.

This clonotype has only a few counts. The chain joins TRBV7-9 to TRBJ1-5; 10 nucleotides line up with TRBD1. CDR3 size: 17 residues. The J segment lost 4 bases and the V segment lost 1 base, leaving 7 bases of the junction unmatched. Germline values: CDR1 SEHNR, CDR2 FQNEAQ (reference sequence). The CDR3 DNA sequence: TGTGCCAGCAGCTTAGGGTGGGACAGGGGACTGAATCAGCCCCAGCATTTT. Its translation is CASSLGWDRGLNQPQHF.

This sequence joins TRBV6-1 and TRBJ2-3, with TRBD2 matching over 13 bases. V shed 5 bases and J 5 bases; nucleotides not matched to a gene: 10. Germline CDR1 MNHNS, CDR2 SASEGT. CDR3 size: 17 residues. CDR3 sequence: CASSITSGGGLGDTQYF. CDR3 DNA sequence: TGTGCCAGCAGTATTACTAGCGGGGGGGGACTCGGAGATACGCAGTATTTT.

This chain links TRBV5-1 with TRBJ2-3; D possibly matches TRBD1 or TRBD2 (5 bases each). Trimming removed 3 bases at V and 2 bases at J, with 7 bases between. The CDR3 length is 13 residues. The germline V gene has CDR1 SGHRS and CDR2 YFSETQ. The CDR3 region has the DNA TGCGCCAGCAGCTGGGACGTCACAGATACGCAGTATTTT. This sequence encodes CASSWDVTDTQYF.

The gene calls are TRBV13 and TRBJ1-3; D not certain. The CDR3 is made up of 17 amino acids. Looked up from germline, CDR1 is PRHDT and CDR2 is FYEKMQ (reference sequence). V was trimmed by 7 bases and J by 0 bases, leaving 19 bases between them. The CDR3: CASIVYNSKLSGNTIYF. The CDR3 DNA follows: TGTGCCAGCATCGTATATAACAGCAAGCTCTCTGGAAACACCATATATTTT. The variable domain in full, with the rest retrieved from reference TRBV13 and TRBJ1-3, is AAGVIQSPRHLIKEKRETATLKCYPIPRHDTVYWYQQGPGQDPQFLISFYEKMQSDKGSIPDRFSAQQFSDYHSELNMSSLELGDSALYFCASIVYNSKLSGNTIYFGEGSWLTVV.

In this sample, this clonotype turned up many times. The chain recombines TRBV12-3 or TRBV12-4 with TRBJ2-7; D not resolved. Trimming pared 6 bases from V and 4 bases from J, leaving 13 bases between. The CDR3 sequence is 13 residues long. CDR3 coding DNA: TGTGCCAGCAGCTTGGGAACCGTTTACGAGCAGTACTTC. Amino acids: CASSLGTVYEQYF.